Presented here are 27 T cell receptor beta chains from one specimen sequenced in a study of cytomegalovirus exposure and HLA in healthy donors. Use of 60 Vbeta and 13 Jbeta primers characterized the PCR. The data were produced by immunoSEQ multiplex PCR, yet TCRdb's version contains in-frame clones alone and is incomplete. This sample has 110,000 to 150,000 clones, with less than 85% found just once. Sequenced: PBMCs. These receptors were collected from a woman aged 55-69 years in good health and CMV-seropositive.

The chain combines TRBV28 with TRBJ2-7; a weak D match, TRBD1 (6 bases). This CDR3 comprises 14 residues. The germline V gene encodes CDR1 MDHEN and CDR2 SYDVKM. Deletions cut 3 bases from V and 3 bases from J, with 12 bases between. Here the CDR3 DNA reads TGTGCCAGCAGTTTGGGGGACAATCGCTACGAGCAGTACTTC. Protein sequence: CASSLGDNRYEQYF.

The chain recombines TRBV5-8 with TRBJ2-3; no clear D. Trimming pared 5 bases from V and 3 bases from J, leaving 10 bases between. In germline, CDR1 is SGHTS, CDR2 YDEGEE. The length of the CDR3 is 13 residues. The CDR3 nucleotides read TGTGCCAGCAGTTACACAGAGACAGATACGCAGTATTTT. Translating gives CASSYTETDTQYF. Looking up the rest from reference TRBV5-8 and TRBJ2-3 gives the full variable domain: EAGVTQSPTHLIKTRGQQATLRCSPISGHTSVYWYQQALGLGLQFLLWYDEGEERNRGNFPPRFSGRQFPNYSSELNVNALELEDSALYLCASSYTETDTQYFGPGTRLTVL.

CDR3 nucleotides: TGTGCCAGTAGTGGGACAGGGTTTAACTATGGCTACACCTTC. It specifies CASSGTGFNYGYTF. The chain combines TRBV19 with TRBJ1-2, with 9 bases aligning to TRBD1. CDR3 size: 14 residues. Germline V gene data show CDR1 as LNHDA and CDR2 as SQIVND (reference sequence). Unmatched junction bases numbered 2, after V lost 5 bases and J lost 1 base.

This clone was seen only once. The gene calls are TRBV2 and TRBJ2-3; 12 nucleotides agree with TRBD2. CDR3 length: 15 amino acids. Germline trimming cut 8 bases from V and 3 bases from J; bases unmatched to any gene: 6. Germline assignment: CDR1 SNHLY and CDR2 FYNNEI. CDR3 loop: CASWLAGGPTDTQYF. In nucleotides, the CDR3 is TGTGCCAGCTGGCTAGCGGGAGGGCCGACAGATACGCAGTATTTT.

The chain is built from TRBV2 and TRBJ2-5, with 8 bases fitting TRBD2. J was trimmed by 1 base and V by 8 bases; bases with no gene match: 6. The CDR3 sequence is 14 residues long. The germline gives CDR1 SNHLY, CDR2 FYNNEI. CDR3 region: CASGVAGSQETQYF. Here the CDR3 DNA reads TGTGCCAGCGGGGTAGCGGGATCCCAAGAGACCCAGTACTTC.

The chain is built from TRBV10-1 and TRBJ2-4, with a tentative D call TRBD2 (6 bases). The germline CDR1 and CDR2 sequences are WNHNN and SYGVQD (reference sequence). Trimming cost V 3 bases and J 3 bases, with 12 bases left between them. CDR3 size: 15 residues. The CDR3 DNA follows: TGCGCCAGCAGTGAAGGGCGGGGAGGCAAAAACATTCAGTACTTC. Translated, it gives CASSEGRGGKNIQYF.

This chain uses TRBV5-5 with TRBJ1-2, with 9 bases aligning to TRBD1. This CDR3 spans 16 amino acids. Germline lookup yields CDR1 SGHKS and CDR2 YYEKEE (reference sequence). Trimming took 1 base from V and 4 from J; bases not matched to a gene: 8. CDR3: CASSLYTGTGLYGYTF. The DNA of the CDR3 is TGTGCCAGCAGCTTGTACACCGGGACAGGGCTCTATGGCTACACCTTC.

V gene TRBV9 combines with J gene TRBJ2-7; 7 bases map to TRBD2. Trimming removed 0 bases from V and 4 bases from J; junction bases left unmatched: 4. CDR1 is SGDLS and CDR2 is YYNGEE in the germline V gene. The CDR3 has 14 amino acids. The CDR3 bases are TGTGCCAGCAGCGTAGGGGCGGGAGAATACGAGCAGTACTTC. Its translation is CASSVGAGEYEQYF.

The CDR3 loop is CASREDQGANTEAFF. The CDR3 DNA follows: TGCGCCAGCAGAGAAGACCAGGGGGCGAACACTGAAGCTTTCTTT. The chain recombines TRBV5-1 with TRBJ1-1; 8 bases match TRBD1. Germline V lookup: CDR1 SGHRS, CDR2 YFSETQ. The CDR3 covers 15 residues. V was clipped by 5 bases and J by 1 base; unmatched bases: 7.

This clone has only a few counts. The rearrangement links TRBV5-4 to TRBJ2-3, with D possibly being TRBD2 (6 bases). In germline, CDR1 is SGHNT, CDR2 YYREEE (reference sequence). The V gene lost 3 bases and the J gene lost 3 bases, with 17 bases spanning the gap. This CDR3 has 16 residues. DNA of the CDR3: TGTGCCAGCAGCTCGGGCGGGACCCGAGGTACAGATACGCAGTATTTT. Its protein is CASSSGGTRGTDTQYF.

V usage is TRBV5-4 and J usage is TRBJ1-2, with 7 nucleotides matching TRBD1. From germline, CDR1 is SGHNT and CDR2 YYREEE (reference sequence). V dropped 6 bases and J dropped 0; count of bases not matched to a gene: 5. CDR3 length: 14 residues. Here the CDR3 DNA reads TGTGCCAGCAACCGACAGGGAGCTAACTATGGCTACACCTTC. It encodes CASNRQGANYGYTF. Drawing the rest from reference TRBV5-4 and TRBJ1-2, the complete variable domain is ETGVTQSPTHLIKTRGQQVTLRCSSQSGHNTVSWYQQALGQGPQFIFQYYREEENGRGNFPPRFSGLQFPNYSSELNVNALELDDSALYLCASNRQGANYGYTFGSGTRLTVV.

This clone came up a few times. This chain links TRBV6-1 with TRBJ2-7; maybe TRBD1 (5 bases). Per germline, CDR1 MNHNS and CDR2 SASEGT. The CDR3 extends over 13 amino acids. V was trimmed by 5 bases and J by 6 bases, leaving 14 bases between them. Here the CDR3 DNA reads TGTGCCAGCAGTCCGGCTGCTAGGGGCGAGCAGTACTTC. It translates to CASSPAARGEQYF.

The V call is TRBV5-5, the J call TRBJ2-5; tentative D call: TRBD2 (6 bases). The CDR3 has 14 amino acids. Trimming pared 3 bases from V and 2 bases from J, leaving 11 bases between. Germline CDR1 and CDR2: SGHKS and YYEKEE (reference sequence). The CDR3 DNA reads as TGTGCCAGCAGCTCCCGGGACTTACAAGAGACCCAGTACTTC. Translating it yields CASSSRDLQETQYF. Supplemented by reference TRBV5-5 and TRBJ2-5, the full variable domain reads DAGVTQSPTHLIKTRGQQVTLRCSPISGHKSVSWYQQVLGQGPQFIFQYYEKEERGRGNFPDRFSARQFPNYSSELNVNALLLGDSALYLCASSSRDLQETQYFGPGTRLLVL.

This clone was counted a few times. V usage is TRBV28 and J usage is TRBJ1-2; perhaps TRBD1 as D (5 bases). The V end was cut by 6 bases, the J end by 4 bases, with 15 bases between. The CDR3 is 14 residues long. Germline V gene sequence: CDR1 MDHEN, CDR2 SYDVKM. The DNA for the CDR3 is TGTGCCAGCAGCCCCCCTAGGAGGGGCTATGGCTACACCTTC. The encoded protein is CASSPPRRGYGYTF.

This chain links TRBV25-1 with TRBJ1-2; 8 nucleotides agree with TRBD1. Per the germline V gene, CDR1 is MGHDK and CDR2 is SYGVNS. V gave up 3 bases and J gave up 11 bases; unmatched junction bases: 11. CDR3 length: 14 amino acids. In DNA form, the CDR3 reads TGTGCCAGCAGTGATTGGGGACAGGAGGTTCGGTACACCTTC. Protein: CASSDWGQEVRYTF.

The chain employs TRBV19 and TRBJ2-7; TRBD2 aligns across 7 bases. The CDR3 contains 15 residues. CDR1 is LNHDA and CDR2 is SQIVND in the germline V gene (reference sequence). V was pared by 5 bases and J by 6 bases, with 13 bases of the junction left unmatched. This CDR3 is CASSSSLAGGGEQYF. The CDR3 DNA is TGTGCCAGTAGTTCATCTTTAGCGGGCGGCGGCGAGCAGTACTTC.

This clone was recorded once. This rearrangement joins TRBV18 to TRBJ1-5; tentatively, D is TRBD1 (6 bases). CDR3 length: 14 residues. Trimming removed 6 bases from V and 5 bases from J, with 14 bases in between. Germline V CDR1 and CDR2: KGHSH, LQKENI. The DNA for the CDR3 is TGTGCCAGCTCGATGGACAGCAGTTATCAGCCCCAGCATTTT. Protein: CASSMDSSYQPQHF. Full variable domain (remainder filled in from reference TRBV18 and TRBJ1-5): NAGVMQNPRHLVRRRGQEARLRCSPMKGHSHVYWYRQLPEEGLKFMVYLQKENIIDESGMPKERFSAEFPKEGPSILRIQQVVRGDSAAYFCASSMDSSYQPQHFGDGTRLSIL.

V usage is TRBV5-4 and J usage is TRBJ2-1, with D possibly matching TRBD2 (6 bases). Germline lookup yields CDR1 SGHNT and CDR2 YYREEE (reference sequence). CDR3 size: 15 residues. V was shortened by 0 bases and J by 10 bases, with 17 bases between the two germline ends. CDR3 sequence reads: CASSLVGTHTSEQFF. CDR3 nucleotide sequence: TGTGCCAGCAGCTTGGTGGGGACTCATACAAGCGAGCAGTTCTTC. Combining the CDR3 with reference TRBV5-4 and TRBJ2-1 gives the whole variable domain ETGVTQSPTHLIKTRGQQVTLRCSSQSGHNTVSWYQQALGQGPQFIFQYYREEENGRGNFPPRFSGLQFPNYSSELNVNALELDDSALYLCASSLVGTHTSEQFFGPGTRLTVL.

V is TRBV25-1 and J is TRBJ2-7; D is perhaps TRBD2 (5 bases). The CDR3 is made up of 12 amino acids. The germline CDR1 and CDR2 sequences are MGHDK and SYGVNS. V lost 10 bases and J lost 7, with 17 bases in between. CDR3 in DNA: TGTGCCACCCGCCGGGGTTTTCAGGAGCAGTACTTC. Translation gives CATRRGFQEQYF.

The chain joins TRBV30 to TRBJ1-2; 10 bases align to TRBD1. CDR3 length: 14 residues. Germline trimming cut 4 bases from V and 6 bases from J; bases unmatched to any gene: 8. Germline CDR1 GTSNPN, CDR2 SVGIG (reference sequence). The CDR3 protein is CAWIRQGAGDGYTF. DNA for the CDR3: TGTGCCTGGATAAGACAGGGGGCAGGGGATGGCTACACCTTC.

This clone has a single count. The chain has TRBV7-2 and TRBJ2-1, with TRBD2 matching 11 bases. Germline CDR1 reads SGHTA; CDR2 reads FQGNSA. The CDR3 runs to 15 residues. Losses at the gene ends were 1 base for V and 7 bases for J; bases not matched to a gene: 3. CDR3 sequence (DNA): TGTGCCAGCAGCTTAGTAATAGCGGGAGGGAATGAGCAGTTCTTC. Protein: CASSLVIAGGNEQFF.

CDR3 loop: CASSPPTGGLGTDTQYF. The CDR3, as DNA: TGTGCCAGCTCACCACCGACTGGGGGCTTGGGCACAGATACGCAGTATTTT. The V gene is TRBV18, the J gene TRBJ2-3, with D perhaps TRBD1 (6 bases). The CDR3 has 17 residues. The germline CDR1 and CDR2 sequences are KGHSH and LQKENI. The V end was cut by 0 bases, the J end by 1 base, with 14 bases between. Combining the CDR3 with reference TRBV18 and TRBJ2-3 gives the whole variable domain NAGVMQNPRHLVRRRGQEARLRCSPMKGHSHVYWYRQLPEEGLKFMVYLQKENIIDESGMPKERFSAEFPKEGPSILRIQQVVRGDSAAYFCASSPPTGGLGTDTQYFGPGTRLTVL.

The CDR3 loop reads CASSLEYLPTNEQFF. In DNA form, the CDR3 reads TGTGCCAGCAGCTTAGAATACCTCCCTACCAATGAGCAGTTCTTC. The chain uses TRBV11-3 and TRBJ2-1, with D hard to call. The CDR3 sequence is 15 residues long. Germline-derived CDR1 and CDR2 are SGHNT and YENEEA. V lost 0 bases and J 6 bases, leaving 12 bases between the germline ends.

V usage is TRBV28 and J usage is TRBJ1-4; D is undetermined. The germline gives CDR1 MDHEN, CDR2 SYDVKM. V was shortened by 5 bases and J by 3 bases, with 10 bases between the two germline ends. The CDR3 length is 14 residues. The CDR3 reads CASSTRAPNEKLFF. CDR3 nucleotide sequence: TGTGCCAGCAGTACGAGGGCCCCTAATGAAAAACTGTTTTTT. Supplemented by reference TRBV28 and TRBJ1-4, the full variable domain reads DVKVTQSSRYLVKRTGEKVFLECVQDMDHENMFWYRQDPGLGLRLIYFSYDVKMKEKGDIPEGYSVSREKKERFSLILESASTNQTSMYLCASSTRAPNEKLFFGSGTQLSVL.

The chain is built from TRBV6-4 and TRBJ1-2, with D perhaps TRBD1 (5 bases). Per germline, CDR1 MRHNA and CDR2 SNTAGT. The CDR3 is made up of 13 amino acids. The V gene lost 3 bases and the J gene lost 4 bases, with 9 bases spanning the gap. The CDR3 bases are TGTGCCAGCAGTGATGGGACTGGCTATGGCTACACCTTC. Its protein product is CASSDGTGYGYTF.

The chain couples TRBV7-2 to TRBJ2-2; weak D call: TRBD2 (5 bases). The ends were cut back, 5 bases at V and 5 bases at J, with 9 bases in the middle. CDR1 and CDR2 (germline): SGHTA, FQGNSA. The CDR3 length is 13 residues. The CDR3 DNA reads as TGTGCCAGCAGCCCCGCGGGTACCGGGGAGCTGTTTTTT. Encoded protein: CASSPAGTGELFF.

This chain joins TRBV4-1 and TRBJ2-1, with D perhaps TRBD1 (6 bases). Germline lookup yields CDR1 MGHRA and CDR2 YSYEKL. V lost 1 base and J 7 bases, leaving 14 bases between the germline ends. The CDR3 is 15 residues long. CDR3 DNA sequence: TGCGCCAGCAGCCAAGGTTACGGACAGCTTAATGAGCAGTTCTTC. It specifies CASSQGYGQLNEQFF.